This T cell receptor beta chain was recovered during a study of T cells after yellow fever vaccination. Whole-study context: Some fractions had low cell numbers, and these were prepared with SMART-Seq v4 Ultra Low Input.

A process of 5'RACE template switching, which added a universal primer site and UMIs, was used to make TCR cDNA. TCRdb processed the 5' RACE reads anew with MiXCR; each CDR3 protein has one entry. The sample holds about 200,000 distinct CDR3 sequences, roughly 3.3% seen once. Trimming cost V 0 bases and J 7 bases; bases outside gene matches: 2. In germline, CDR1 is SGHRS, CDR2 YFSETQ. This CDR3 contains 14 residues. A note on this clonotype: Its antigen is not identified.

Study-level findings and limits: Re-detected after boosting: most primary clones, about 96% of CD4 and about 85% of CD8.

This receptor was taken from a man aged 18 to 29 who received the YFV17D yellow fever vaccine. The sample in question was CD4+ T cells sorted from PBMCs, obtained 10 days after the yellow fever booster vaccination. The chain couples TRBV5-1 to TRBJ2-1, with 9 bases fitting TRBD1. This CDR3 reads CASSLGGQGNEQFF. CDR3 bases: TGCGCCAGCAGCTTGGGCGGACAGGGGAATGAGCAGTTCTTC.